Listed below are T cell receptor beta chains from one sample, sequenced in a study of blood T cell repertoires in COVID-19. Data came from immunoSEQ multiplex PCR; TCRdb stores just in-frame clones and leaves some out. Among under 100,000 clones listed, 81% were seen once. What was sequenced was peripheral blood. The receptors originated from a man of 80 years or more with active or convalescent COVID-19. Both conserved end residues are part of each CDR3. Each record gives: V gene, J gene, CDR3 protein.

V gene: TRBV5-1; J gene: TRBJ2-2; CDR3 protein: CASIPPQGGNTNTGELFF
V gene: TRBV19; J gene: TRBJ1-2; CDR3 protein: CASSIRNTGGVRGYTF
V gene: TRBV5-4; J gene: TRBJ1-5; CDR3 protein: CASSFGGHKGNQPQHF
V gene: TRBV5-4; J gene: TRBJ1-3; CDR3 protein: CASSLDPARGNTIYF
V gene: TRBV5-8; J gene: TRBJ2-1; CDR3 protein: CASSLGGLYNEQFF
V gene: TRBV2; J gene: TRBJ1-1; CDR3 protein: CASRPGTGELFEAFF
V gene: TRBV5-6; J gene: TRBJ1-3; CDR3 protein: CASSPTQRSSGNTIYF
V gene: TRBV15; J gene: TRBJ2-7; CDR3 protein: CATRTSGHSYEQYF
V gene: TRBV6-1; J gene: TRBJ1-5; CDR3 protein: CASSDRPDGNQPQHF
V gene: TRBV20-1; J gene: TRBJ2-3; CDR3 protein: CSASWTFSTDTQYF
V gene: TRBV27; J gene: TRBJ1-5; CDR3 protein: CASRPQGASQPQHF
V gene: TRBV29-1; J gene: TRBJ1-2; CDR3 protein: CSARQGGNQGYGYTF
V gene: TRBV24-1; J gene: TRBJ2-3; CDR3 protein: CATSDYAFTDTQYF
V gene: TRBV7-9; J gene: TRBJ2-1; CDR3 protein: CASSNTPGTKGGNEQFF
V gene: TRBV4-1; J gene: TRBJ2-7; CDR3 protein: CASSQEEVGGEQYF
V gene: TRBV12-3/TRBV12-4; J gene: TRBJ1-2; CDR3 protein: CASSLRDKSVYTF
V gene: TRBV18; J gene: TRBJ1-1; CDR3 protein: CASSPPLRQGGLNTEAFF
V gene: TRBV10-1; J gene: TRBJ2-2; CDR3 protein: CASSVGDGGGTDTGELFF
V gene: TRBV11-2; J gene: TRBJ2-7; CDR3 protein: CASSSGQGTYEQYF
V gene: TRBV29-1; J gene: TRBJ1-2; CDR3 protein: CSVGDTNYGYTF
V gene: TRBV5-1; J gene: TRBJ1-2; CDR3 protein: CASSLDQGSTYGYTF
V gene: TRBV5-1; J gene: TRBJ1-6; CDR3 protein: CASSDPTGGSNSPLHF
V gene: TRBV2; J gene: TRBJ1-4; CDR3 protein: CASTPDRGGGKLFF
V gene: TRBV7-9; J gene: TRBJ1-2; CDR3 protein: CASSSGTGPNYGYTF
V gene: TRBV9; J gene: TRBJ2-5; CDR3 protein: CASSVGLKIEETQYF
V gene: TRBV11-2; J gene: TRBJ2-5; CDR3 protein: CASSPSRGETQYF
V gene: TRBV7-9; J gene: TRBJ2-7; CDR3 protein: CASSLKGGPYEQYF
V gene: TRBV3-1/TRBV3-2; J gene: TRBJ1-1; CDR3 protein: CASAPPDRGNTEAFF
V gene: TRBV7-9; J gene: TRBJ1-4; CDR3 protein: CASSLGQGPNEKLFF
V gene: TRBV30; J gene: TRBJ1-4; CDR3 protein: CAWSVRVGQSPRGEKLFF
V gene: TRBV29-1; J gene: TRBJ1-4; CDR3 protein: CSVDSLGEKLFF
V gene: TRBV10-3; J gene: TRBJ1-4; CDR3 protein: CAITEVRGEKLFF
V gene: TRBV6-5; J gene: TRBJ1-5; CDR3 protein: CASRGGQLNQPQHF
V gene: TRBV18; J gene: TRBJ2-3; CDR3 protein: CASSPRTVLDTQYF
V gene: TRBV2; J gene: TRBJ1-5; CDR3 protein: CASSAGNGNQPQHF
V gene: TRBV6-5; J gene: TRBJ1-6; CDR3 protein: CASSYSKGQINSPLHF
V gene: TRBV9; J gene: TRBJ1-6; CDR3 protein: CASSVRGSPHNSPLHF
V gene: TRBV3-1/TRBV3-2; J gene: TRBJ1-1; CDR3 protein: CASSRRDGGGTFF
V gene: TRBV2; J gene: TRBJ2-5; CDR3 protein: CASAGGVPQETQYF
V gene: TRBV6-5; J gene: TRBJ1-6; CDR3 protein: CASRRQENSPLHF
V gene: TRBV12-3/TRBV12-4; J gene: TRBJ2-1; CDR3 protein: CASNGQGAHEQFF
V gene: TRBV6-5; J gene: TRBJ1-5; CDR3 protein: CASWAGSNQPQHF
V gene: TRBV7-8; J gene: TRBJ1-5; CDR3 protein: CASSLVRQGNQPQHF
V gene: TRBV5-1; J gene: TRBJ1-2; CDR3 protein: CASSPTAGTSGYTF
V gene: TRBV7-9; J gene: TRBJ1-2; CDR3 protein: CASSLLGTGDNYGYTF
V gene: TRBV12-5; J gene: TRBJ2-5; CDR3 protein: CASGLYPGQETQYF
V gene: TRBV14; J gene: TRBJ2-1; CDR3 protein: CASSQELGLAGGLGEQFF
V gene: TRBV5-1; J gene: TRBJ2-3; CDR3 protein: CASSLGGGLADTQYF
V gene: TRBV4-3; J gene: TRBJ2-1; CDR3 protein: CASSQDEGGSSYNEQFF
V gene: TRBV19; J gene: TRBJ1-1; CDR3 protein: CASRFRGGGPNTEAFF
V gene: TRBV19; J gene: TRBJ1-2; CDR3 protein: CASSIDWDRTNGYTF
V gene: TRBV5-4; J gene: TRBJ2-5; CDR3 protein: CASSLGSTEETQYF
V gene: TRBV6-2/TRBV6-3; J gene: TRBJ1-5; CDR3 protein: CASSPTGVNQPQHF
V gene: TRBV6-5; J gene: TRBJ1-1; CDR3 protein: CASRVEGGDTEAFF